These T cell receptor beta chains were read from a single sample in a study of CD8+CD57+ T cells in acquired aplastic anemia. TCRdb analysed the reads with MiXCR anew, one entry per CDR3 protein. The sample carries around 200,000 distinct CDR3 sequences, about 50% recorded once. Sequenced input: sorted CD4+, CD8+, or CD8+CD57+ T cells (not recorded which) from PBMCs. These receptor sequences come from a human donor with aplastic anemia. The CDR3 runs from the conserved cysteine through the conserved F or W. A D gene is named only where the DNA matches it firmly. The listing skips clone size in some rows; elsewhere it reads once, few, many or a size class.

d_gene,j_gene,v_gene,abundance,CDR3aa,CDR3nt
TRBD2,TRBJ2-3,TRBV20-1,once,CSARALTSGGYLDTQYF,TGCAGTGCTAGAGCCTTGACTAGCGGGGGGTATTTAGATACGCAGTATTTT
NA,TRBJ2-5,TRBV2,NA,CASTSGAGETQYF,TGTGCCAGCACTTCGGGCGCAGGAGAGACCCAGTACTTC
NA,TRBJ2-6,TRBV6-5,NA,CASSYRSPAGANVLTF,TGTGCCAGCAGTTACCGCAGCCCGGCCGGGGCCAACGTCCTGACTTTC
NA,TRBJ2-7,TRBV7-9,few,CASSLSDNYEQYF,TGTGCCAGCAGCTTATCCGACAACTACGAGCAGTACTTC
NA,TRBJ2-6,TRBV5-1,many,CASSLGGAAGANVLTF,TGCGCCAGCAGCTTGGGCGGAGCAGCTGGGGCCAACGTCCTGACTTTC
TRBD2,TRBJ2-1,TRBV11-1,NA,CASSLSETSGNEQFF,TGTGCCAGCAGCTTATCCGAGACTAGCGGTAATGAGCAGTTCTTC
TRBD1,TRBJ1-5,TRBV10-3,NA,CAISENTGVPQPQHF,TGTGCCATCAGTGAGAACACAGGGGTTCCTCAGCCCCAGCATTTT
NA,TRBJ2-7,TRBV10-3,NA,CAVSESALYEQYF,TGTGCCGTCAGTGAGTCTGCCCTCTACGAGCAGTACTTC
NA,TRBJ2-3,TRBV7-9,many,CASSSGSSTRADTQYF,TGTGCCAGCAGCTCCGGATCTTCAACTAGAGCAGATACGCAGTATTTT
TRBD1,TRBJ1-6,TRBV19,NA,CASSIAGTGNSPLHF,TGTGCCAGTAGTATAGCCGGGACAGGGAATTCACCCCTCCACTTT
TRBD2,TRBJ2-1,TRBV30,few,CALLAGHEQFF,TGTGCCCTACTAGCGGGGCATGAGCAGTTCTTC
NA,TRBJ1-5,TRBV19,NA,CASSMEGLGQPQHF,TGTGCCAGTAGTATGGAGGGGCTCGGTCAGCCCCAGCATTTT
NA,TRBJ2-3,TRBV15,NA,CATSPTRMGTDTQYF,TGTGCCACCAGCCCCACCCGGATGGGCACAGATACGCAGTATTTT
TRBD2,TRBJ2-5,TRBV6-5,NA,CASSYSTSGIQTQYF,TGTGCCAGCAGTTACTCGACTAGCGGGATTCAGACCCAGTACTTC
TRBD1,TRBJ1-5,TRBV7-9,NA,CASSQRTGSNQPQHF,TGTGCCAGCAGCCAGCGGACAGGGAGCAATCAGCCCCAGCATTTT
NA,TRBJ1-4,TRBV2,many,CASSSLVGEKLFF,TGTGCCAGCAGCTCCTTGGTGGGTGAAAAACTGTTTTTT
NA,TRBJ2-7,TRBV11-2,NA,CASSLDRNSYEQYF,TGTGCCAGCAGCTTAGACAGGAACTCCTACGAGCAGTACTTC